This record looks at one TCR beta chain sequence and its context. Germline V gene lookup returns CDR1 SGHVS and CDR2 FQNEAQ. The length of the CDR3 is 13 residues. V shed 5 bases and J shed 1 base, with 8 bases lying between them. This sample was taken from a study of blood T cell repertoires in COVID-19. Clones were read by immunoSEQ multiplex PCR, and TCRdb kept only the in-frame ones, dropping some. In the table there are about 120,000 clones, roughly 79% of which are singletons. The V call is TRBV7-8, the J call TRBJ1-1; D is undetermined. The TCR sequence derives from a human donor in a cohort sampled during active COVID-19. The sample consisted of peripheral blood. The CDR3 bases are TGTGCCAGCAGCCGACGACAGAACACTGAAGCTTTCTTT. Amino acid sequence: CASSRRQNTEAFF.